The 6 T cell receptor beta chains reported below all come from one sample, sequenced in a study of blood T cell repertoires in COVID-19. Clones were read by immunoSEQ multiplex PCR, and TCRdb kept only the in-frame ones, dropping some. Among hundreds of thousands of clones, about 90% were seen once, and the ten largest hold 1.5% to 2%. Sequencing was performed on PBMCs or T cells enriched from blood (not recorded which). The source of these receptors is a woman aged 18-30 years who had recovered from COVID-19.

The CDR3 loop reads CASSGTGGFGNEQFF. The CDR3 coding sequence is TGTGCCAGCAGCGGCACCGGGGGATTTGGGAATGAGCAGTTCTTC. The chain couples TRBV9 to TRBJ2-1; possible D gene TRBD2, 6 bases. V lost 3 bases and J lost 7, with 17 bases in between. The CDR3 totals 15 residues. Looked up from germline, CDR1 is SGDLS and CDR2 is YYNGEE.

The chain employs TRBV19 and TRBJ2-3, with 7 bases that match TRBD1. J was trimmed by 6 bases and V by 4 bases; bases with no gene match: 7. Germline lookup yields CDR1 LNHDA and CDR2 SQIVND (reference sequence). The CDR3 length is 14 residues. Here the CDR3 reads CASSNSETGDTQYF. The DNA for the CDR3 is TGTGCCAGTAGTAACTCCGAGACAGGGGATACGCAGTATTTT.

CDR3 DNA sequence: TGTGCCAGCAGCCAAGGTGGAGACCCGCTGGTGAATGAGCAGTTCTTC. This sequence encodes CASSQGGDPLVNEQFF. The chain employs TRBV3-1 (or the pseudogene TRBV3-2) and TRBJ2-1; the D is unclear. The V and J ends lost 1 base and 7 bases respectively, with 17 bases between them. The CDR3 extends over 16 amino acids. Germline lookup yields CDR1 LGHDT and CDR2 YNNKEL (reference sequence).

The gene calls are TRBV10-3 and TRBJ1-2; no reliable D call. Looked up from germline, CDR1 is ENHRY and CDR2 is SYGVKD. V lost 4 bases, J lost 6 bases, and 6 bases lay in between. The CDR3 has 11 amino acids. In DNA form, the CDR3 reads TGTGCCATCAGTGTGGGAGATGGCTACACCTTC. Translation: CAISVGDGYTF.

The chain carries TRBV4-1 and TRBJ2-5, with no clear D. The closer fit of TRBJ2-7 to the DNA end suggests the J call may be wrong. This CDR3 has 13 amino acids. In germline, CDR1 is MGHRA, CDR2 YSYEKL. In DNA, the CDR3 is TGCGCCAGCAGCCAAGATCGGTCCCTCGAGCAGTACTTC. This sequence encodes CASSQDRSLEQYF.

The chain is built from TRBV20-1 and TRBJ1-2, with 8 bases aligning to TRBD1. The V gene end was trimmed by 3 bases and the J gene end by 7 bases; junction bases not matched to a gene: 4. This CDR3 is built from 12 residues. Germline values: CDR1 DFQATT, CDR2 SNEGSKA (reference sequence). The CDR3 DNA is TGCAGTGCTAGTCCAGGGGGCGGTGGCTACACCTTC. Translation gives CSASPGGGGYTF.